A selection of T cell receptor beta chains follows, all from one sample in a study of post-analysis software for immune sequencing data. TCRdb reprocessed the PCR reads via MiXCR and lists one record per CDR3 protein. The table records approximately 570,000 distinct CDR3 sequences, about 44% of them present only once. The sample consisted of blood. The source of these receptors is a girl between 5 and 17 years old with multiple sclerosis. Both conserved end residues are part of each CDR3.

TRBV7-9	TRBJ2-7	CASSSRGGSAYEQYF
TRBV7-7	TRBJ2-5	CASSLDGYQETQYF
TRBV24-1	TRBJ1-2	CATSDPVRGYTF
TRBV12-3/TRBV12-4	TRBJ1-2	CASSSRTGLGYTF
TRBV29-1	TRBJ2-5	CSVDRSGETQYF
TRBV20-1	TRBJ2-3	CSARDLTRTDTQYF
TRBV5-6	TRBJ2-1	CASSGTNKGNEQFF
TRBV6-2/TRBV6-3	TRBJ2-7	CASSYSSRTGSYEQYF
TRBV12-3/TRBV12-4	TRBJ2-7	CASTDLGPTYF
TRBV5-6	TRBJ2-7	CASSLSGAPYEQYF
TRBV12-3/TRBV12-4	TRBJ1-5	CASSEQGRESNQPQHF
TRBV5-1	TRBJ2-3	CASSLVTNGLTDTQYF
TRBV4-1	TRBJ1-5	CASSQHRDQPQHF
TRBV7-2	TRBJ2-3	CAGSLRAPSTASTDTQYF
TRBV6-6	TRBJ1-6	CASSPTGRGQSPPHF
TRBV6-6	TRBJ1-5	CASSNAQGNQPQHF
TRBV7-9	TRBJ2-7	CASSVTGGGTYEQYF
TRBV28	TRBJ2-7	CASSFGAGGYEQYF